This T cell receptor (beta chain) was sequenced during a study of early T cells in non-severe SARS-CoV-2 infection. The overall study: From unsorted whole blood, bulk RNA was sequenced, and the chains remained unpaired.

TCRdb reprocessed the 5' RACE reads via MiXCR and lists one record per CDR3 protein. Among just over 80,000 distinct CDR3 sequences listed, roughly an eighth were seen once. Overall study findings and caveats: The VDJdb matching leaned toward anti-spike CD8 responses and overlooked private and CD4 specificities.

This clonotype was seen at least ten times. Antigen: not known. The CDR3 has 12 amino acids. V lost 7 bases, J lost 2 bases, and 6 bases lay in between. CDR1 KGHDR and CDR2 SFDVKD come from the germline V gene. The clonotype was recovered from an adult who was a healthcare worker with PCR-confirmed SARS-CoV-2 infection or an uninfected control (not recorded which). Specimen: whole blood. This rearrangement joins TRBV24-1 to TRBJ2-3; D uncertain. In DNA, the CDR3 is TGTGCCACCAGCTCCGACACAGATACGCAGTATTTT. Translated, it gives CATSSDTDTQYF.